The clone carrying this TCR beta chain showed up just a few times. These data are taken from a study of T-cell memory formation after mild COVID-19. Looking at the study overall: TCR clusters mostly belonged to single donors.

5'RACE primed from the constant segment yielded TCR alpha and TCR beta cDNA libraries bearing sample barcodes and UMIs. TCRdb ran MiXCR on the 5' RACE reads and lists one entry per CDR3 protein. The sample has fewer than 700,000 distinct CDR3 sequences, over 15% seen once. This CDR3 spans 14 amino acids. Germline V gene data show CDR1 as SGHVS and CDR2 as FNYEAQ. V lost 5 bases and J 9 bases, leaving 17 bases between the germline ends. The sequenced material came from PBMCs or a T cell subset sorted from them (not recorded which). This clonotype was sampled from an adult woman who had mild COVID-19 (a few samples of this study predate the infection). Cell type and time point are not known. The chain is built from TRBV7-6 and TRBJ2-1; the D gene is possibly TRBD1 (6 bases). Here the CDR3 DNA reads TGTGCCAGCAGCCTAAGAATACAGGGTCCTGAGCAGTTCTTC. As protein: CASSLRIQGPEQFF.